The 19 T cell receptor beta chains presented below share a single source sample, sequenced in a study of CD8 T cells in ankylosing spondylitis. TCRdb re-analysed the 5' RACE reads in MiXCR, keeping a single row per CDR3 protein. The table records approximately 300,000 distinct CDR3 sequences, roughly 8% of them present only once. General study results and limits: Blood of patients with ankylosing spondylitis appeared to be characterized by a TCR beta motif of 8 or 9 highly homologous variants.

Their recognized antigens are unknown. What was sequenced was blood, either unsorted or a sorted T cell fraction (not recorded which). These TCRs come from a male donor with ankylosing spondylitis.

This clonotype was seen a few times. CDR3 nucleotides: TGCGCCAGCAGCCCTCTGGGAGGGACTAGCGCGGGGGAGCAGTACTTC. Its translation: CASSPLGGTSAGEQYF. This chain uses TRBV5-1 with TRBJ2-7, with TRBD2 matching over 10 bases. Germline V lookup: CDR1 SGHRS, CDR2 YFSETQ. CDR3 length: 16 residues. The trim removed 4 bases at V and 7 bases at J, leaving 14 bases unmatched.

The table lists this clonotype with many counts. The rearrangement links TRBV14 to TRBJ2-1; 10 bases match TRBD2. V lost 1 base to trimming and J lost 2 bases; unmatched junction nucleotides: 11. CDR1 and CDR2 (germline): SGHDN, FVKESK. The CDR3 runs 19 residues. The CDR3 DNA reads TGTGCCAGCAGCCAAGCCTGGGCTAGCGGGAGATCGACCTACAATGAGCAGTTCTTC. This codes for CASSQAWASGRSTYNEQFF.

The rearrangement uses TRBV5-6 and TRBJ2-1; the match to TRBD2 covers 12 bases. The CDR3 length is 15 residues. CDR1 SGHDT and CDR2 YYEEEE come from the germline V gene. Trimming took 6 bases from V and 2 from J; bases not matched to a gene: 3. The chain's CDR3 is CASNRLAGAYNEQFF. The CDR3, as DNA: TGTGCCAGCAACCGACTAGCGGGGGCCTACAATGAGCAGTTCTTC.

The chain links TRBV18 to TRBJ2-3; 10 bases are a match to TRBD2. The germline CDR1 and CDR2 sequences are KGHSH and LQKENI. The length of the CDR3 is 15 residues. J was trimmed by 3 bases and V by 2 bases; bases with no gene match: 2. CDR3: CASSPSSGRTDTQYF. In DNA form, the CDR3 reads TGTGCCAGCTCACCATCTAGCGGGAGAACAGATACGCAGTATTTT.

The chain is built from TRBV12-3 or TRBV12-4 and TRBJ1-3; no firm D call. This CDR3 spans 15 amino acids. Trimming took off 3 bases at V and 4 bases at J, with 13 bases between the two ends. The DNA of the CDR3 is TGTGCCAGCAGTTTTTCTCCTGGGGTCGGAAACACCATATATTTT. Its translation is CASSFSPGVGNTIYF.

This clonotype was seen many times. The CDR3 DNA follows: TGTGCCAGCAGCGAAGGGTTGGGTCACCAAGAGACCCAGTACTTC. It yields the protein CASSEGLGHQETQYF. V and J are TRBV9 and TRBJ2-5; D is ambiguous. There are 15 residues in the CDR3. Per the germline V gene, CDR1 is SGDLS and CDR2 is YYNGEE. The V end was cut by 3 bases, the J end by 0 bases, with 12 bases between.

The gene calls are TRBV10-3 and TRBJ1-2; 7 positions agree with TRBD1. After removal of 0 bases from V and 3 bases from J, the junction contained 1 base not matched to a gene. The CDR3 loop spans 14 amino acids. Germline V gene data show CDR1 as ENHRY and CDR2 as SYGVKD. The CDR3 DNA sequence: TGTGCCATCAGTGAGTCGCAGGGGGACTATGGCTACACCTTC. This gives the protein CAISESQGDYGYTF.

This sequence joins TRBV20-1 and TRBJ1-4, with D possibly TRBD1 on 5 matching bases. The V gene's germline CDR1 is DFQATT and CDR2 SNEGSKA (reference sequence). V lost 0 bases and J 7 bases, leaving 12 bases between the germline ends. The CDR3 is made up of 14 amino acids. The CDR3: CSAREGGRFEKLFF. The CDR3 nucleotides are TGCAGTGCTAGAGAGGGGGGTAGATTTGAAAAACTGTTTTTT.

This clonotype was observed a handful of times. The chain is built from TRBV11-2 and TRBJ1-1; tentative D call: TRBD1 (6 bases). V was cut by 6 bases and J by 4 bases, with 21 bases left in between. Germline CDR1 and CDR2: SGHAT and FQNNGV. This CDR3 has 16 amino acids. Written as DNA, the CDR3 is TGTGCCAGCAGTCCCCTCCCGAGGGGGACGTCCACTGAAGCTTTCTTT. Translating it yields CASSPLPRGTSTEAFF.

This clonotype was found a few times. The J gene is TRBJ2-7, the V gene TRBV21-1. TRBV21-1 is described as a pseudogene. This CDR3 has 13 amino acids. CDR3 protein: CASSKGNLDEQYF. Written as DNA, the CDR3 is TGTGCCAGCAGCAAGGGAAACTTAGATGAGCAGTACTTC.

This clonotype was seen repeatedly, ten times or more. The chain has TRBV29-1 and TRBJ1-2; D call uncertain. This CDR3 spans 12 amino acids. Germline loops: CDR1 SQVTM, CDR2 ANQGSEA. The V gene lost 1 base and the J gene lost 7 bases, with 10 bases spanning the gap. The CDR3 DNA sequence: TGCAGCGTTGAAGGGCCCCTTTTTGGCTACACCTTC. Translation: CSVEGPLFGYTF.

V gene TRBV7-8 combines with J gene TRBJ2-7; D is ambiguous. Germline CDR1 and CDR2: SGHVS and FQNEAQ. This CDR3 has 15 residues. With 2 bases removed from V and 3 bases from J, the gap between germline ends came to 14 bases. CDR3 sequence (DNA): TGTGCCAGCAGCTTACGTACGGAGACCTTCTACGAGCAGTACTTC. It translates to CASSLRTETFYEQYF.

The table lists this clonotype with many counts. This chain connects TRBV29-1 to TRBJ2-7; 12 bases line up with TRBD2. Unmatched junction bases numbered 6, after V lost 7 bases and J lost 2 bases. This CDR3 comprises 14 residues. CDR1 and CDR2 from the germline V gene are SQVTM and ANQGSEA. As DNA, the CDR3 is TGCAGCGCCATGACTAGCGGGAGTCCCTACGAGCAGTACTTC. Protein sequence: CSAMTSGSPYEQYF.

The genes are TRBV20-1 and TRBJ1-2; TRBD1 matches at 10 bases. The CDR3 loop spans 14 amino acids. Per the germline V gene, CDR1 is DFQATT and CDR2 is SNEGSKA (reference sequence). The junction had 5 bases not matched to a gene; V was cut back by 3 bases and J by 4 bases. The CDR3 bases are TGCAGTGCTAGGGACAGGGGGGGGCCCTATGGCTACACCTTC. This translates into CSARDRGGPYGYTF.

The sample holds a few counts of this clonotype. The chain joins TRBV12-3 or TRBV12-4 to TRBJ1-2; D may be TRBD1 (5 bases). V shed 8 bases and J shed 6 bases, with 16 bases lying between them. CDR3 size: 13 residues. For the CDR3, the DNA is TGTGCCAGCTACCGGAGGGGCCGTCATGGCTACACCTTC. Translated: CASYRRGRHGYTF.

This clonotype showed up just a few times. The CDR3 loop reads CSVEATILANYNEQFF. The CDR3 DNA sequence: TGCAGCGTTGAAGCCACTATACTAGCGAACTACAATGAGCAGTTCTTC. This chain links TRBV29-1 with TRBJ2-1; 7 bases agree with TRBD2. Germline V gene sequence: CDR1 SQVTM, CDR2 ANQGSEA. The CDR3 has 16 residues. After removal of 1 base from V and 3 bases from J, the junction contained 9 bases not matched to a gene.

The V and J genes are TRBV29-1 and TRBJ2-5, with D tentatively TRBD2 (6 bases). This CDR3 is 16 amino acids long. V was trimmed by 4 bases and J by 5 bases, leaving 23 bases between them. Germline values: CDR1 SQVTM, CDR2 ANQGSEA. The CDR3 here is CSVAGDFKGYSETQYF. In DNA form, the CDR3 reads TGCAGCGTTGCGGGGGACTTCAAGGGATATTCGGAGACCCAGTACTTC.

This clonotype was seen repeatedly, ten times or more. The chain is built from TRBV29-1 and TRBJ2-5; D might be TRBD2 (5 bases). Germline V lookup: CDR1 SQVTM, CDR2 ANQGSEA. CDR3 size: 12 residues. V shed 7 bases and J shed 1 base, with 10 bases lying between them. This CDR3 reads CSAREGQETQYF. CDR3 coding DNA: TGCAGCGCCCGCGAGGGCCAAGAGACCCAGTACTTC.

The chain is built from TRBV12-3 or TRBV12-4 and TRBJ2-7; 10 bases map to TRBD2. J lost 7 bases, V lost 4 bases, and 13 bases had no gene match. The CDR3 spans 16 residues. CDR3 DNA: TGTGCCAGCAGTTGGGGGGGACTAGCGAGGGCAGGGGAGCAGTACTTC. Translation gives CASSWGGLARAGEQYF.